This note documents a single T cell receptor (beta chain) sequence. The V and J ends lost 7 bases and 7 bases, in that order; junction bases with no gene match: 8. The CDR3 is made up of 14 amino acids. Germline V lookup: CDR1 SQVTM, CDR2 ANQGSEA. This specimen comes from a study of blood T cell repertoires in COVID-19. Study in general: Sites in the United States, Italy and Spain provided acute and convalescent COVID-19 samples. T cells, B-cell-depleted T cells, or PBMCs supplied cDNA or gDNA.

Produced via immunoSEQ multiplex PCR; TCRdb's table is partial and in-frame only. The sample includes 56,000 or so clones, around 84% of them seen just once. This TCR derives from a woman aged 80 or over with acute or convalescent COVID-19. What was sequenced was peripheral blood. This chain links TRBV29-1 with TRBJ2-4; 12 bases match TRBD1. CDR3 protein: CSGMGGQGANIQYF. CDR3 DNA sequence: TGCAGCGGAATGGGGGGACAGGGGGCGAACATTCAGTACTTC. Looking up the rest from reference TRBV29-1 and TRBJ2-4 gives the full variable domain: SAVISQKPSRDICQRGTSLTIQCQVDSQVTMMFWYRQQPGQSLTLIATANQGSEATYESGFVIDKFPISRPNLTFSTLTVSNMSPEDSSIYLCSGMGGQGANIQYFGAGTRLSVL.